This entry is about one TCR beta chain. This clone was recorded only once. The clone's antigen remains unknown. The sample holds no much larger clone one base away, and base qualities are not on file. This entry is derived from a study of OX40 agonist ivuxolimab in advanced cancers. Broadly, across the study: Ivuxolimab was a fully human IgG2 agonistic monoclonal antibody targeting the costimulatory receptor OX40 (CD134). Intravenous ivuxolimab was administered to patients every 2 weeks at six dose levels: 0.01, 0.1, 0.3, 1.5, 3 and 10 mg/kg. Of the roughly 52 patients in dose escalation, about 20 had hepatocellular carcinoma, about 15 had melanoma, 9 had renal cell carcinoma and 9 had head and neck cancer. In the dose-escalation cohort, roughly 80% of patients were male, and the mean age was approximately 64 years, with a range of about 20 to 79. Patients were allowed to have had prior anti-PD-1, anti-PD-L1 or anti-CTLA-4 therapy, and 40% of the dose-escalation patients had been treated with checkpoint inhibitors. Partial responses occurred in three dose-escalation patients: two with cutaneous melanoma and one with hepatocellular carcinoma. Peripheral TCRbeta sequencing was intended to test whether TCR sequence diversity was altered and clonal T-cell expansion was caused by ivuxolimab. The paper describes the monotherapy dose-escalation part (N of about 55 patients) of the phase I trial of ivuxolimab. Points the paper makes about the study in general: Which antigens the clonally expanded peripheral T cells were specific for was not determined. Clonal expansion of both CD4+ and CD8+ blood T cells was observed from baseline to week 6 at doses 0.1 to 3.0 mg/kg. After ivuxolimab, expanded clones were on average more numerous among CD8+ T cells than among CD4+ T cells. Low levels of normalized T-cell clonal expansion were also seen in some patients who did not respond. In the 0.1-3.0 mg/kg groups, partial responders were among the patients with the lowest normalized peripheral clonal expansion, particularly in CD8+ T cells.

For sequencing of the TCRbeta CDR3 region, genomic DNA was extracted from the sorted cells. The immunoSEQ Assay was used for sequencing of TCRbeta CDR3 regions. TCRdb mirrors the immuneACCESS table, restricted to in-frame sequences. Some clones are absent from its copies; in checked studies, under half trace to an unresolved V gene, and the reason for the others is unknown. The sample has under 30,000 clones on record, around 85% of them singletons. Roughly 17% of the sample goes to the ten largest clones. Reading the germline V gene gives CDR1 SGDLS and CDR2 YYNGEE. From the cysteine up to the phenylalanine, the CDR3 has a length of 13 residues. The sequence is cut down to CDR3 DNA, 39 bases in frame from base 1. Trimming costs V 4 bases and J 3 bases, and their ends lie 9 bases apart. Patients with a history of autoimmune disease or receiving systemic immunosuppression were excluded from the trial. In every dose cohort, peripheral blood was drawn for TCR sequencing at baseline, cycle 4 day 1, and cycle 7 day 1. Samples were obtained from an open-label, multicenter, first-in-human phase I dose-escalation trial of ivuxolimab. Adults with locally advanced or metastatic head and neck squamous cell, hepatocellular, melanoma or renal cell carcinoma were enrolled in the trial. CD4+ and CD8+ T cells were sorted separately from peripheral blood before TCR sequencing.

The TCR sequence derives from an adult with an advanced solid tumor such as melanoma, head and neck, liver or kidney cancer. The sequenced sample was CD4+ or CD8+ T cells sorted from blood, obtained in a trial of the OX40 agonist ivuxolimab. The rearranged segments are TRBV9 and TRBJ2-3, with the D gene call left open. The CDR3 region: CASSLPPTDTQYF. The DNA sequence follows: TGTGCCAGCAGCCTTCCCCCTACAGATACGCAGTATTTT.